This TCR beta chain was profiled in a study of beta chain features in type 1 diabetes. Trimming removed 0 bases from V and 8 bases from J; junction bases left unmatched: 7. The CDR3 runs to 15 residues. Germline CDR1 is SGHNT and CDR2 is YYREEE (reference sequence). The study reverse transcribed the entire isolated RNA, so it sequenced expressed TCRB transcripts. Method: immunoSEQ multiplex PCR; TCRdb's copy keeps in-frame clones and lacks some. The sample yields fewer than 550,000 clones, roughly 10% seen once. The TCR comes from a young woman in good health. Sequencing was carried out using naive CD4+ T cells from blood. The V and J genes are TRBV5-4 and TRBJ2-1, with 8 bases matching TRBD2. The DNA for the CDR3 is TGTGCCAGCAGCTTGGCCACTAGCGGAGATGATGAGCAGTTCTTC. This encodes CASSLATSGDDEQFF.